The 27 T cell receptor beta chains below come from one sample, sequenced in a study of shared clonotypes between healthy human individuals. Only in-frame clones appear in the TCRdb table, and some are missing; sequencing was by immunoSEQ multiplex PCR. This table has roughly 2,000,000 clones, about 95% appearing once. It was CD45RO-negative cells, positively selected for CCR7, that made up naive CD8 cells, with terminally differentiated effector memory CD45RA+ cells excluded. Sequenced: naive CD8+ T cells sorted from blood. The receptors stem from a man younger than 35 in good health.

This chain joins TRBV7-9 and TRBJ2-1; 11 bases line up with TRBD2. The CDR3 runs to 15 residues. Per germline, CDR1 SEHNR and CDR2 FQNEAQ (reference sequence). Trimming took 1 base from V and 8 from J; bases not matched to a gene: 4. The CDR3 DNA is TGTGCCAGCAGCTTAGATAGCGGGGGGGCTGATGAGCAGTTCTTC. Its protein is CASSLDSGGADEQFF. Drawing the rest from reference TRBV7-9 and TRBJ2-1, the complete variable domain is DTGVSQNPRHKITKRGQNVTFRCDPISEHNRLYWYRQTLGQGPEFLTYFQNEAQLEKSRLLSDRFSAERPKGSFSTLEIQRTEQGDSAMYLCASSLDSGGADEQFFGPGTRLTVL.

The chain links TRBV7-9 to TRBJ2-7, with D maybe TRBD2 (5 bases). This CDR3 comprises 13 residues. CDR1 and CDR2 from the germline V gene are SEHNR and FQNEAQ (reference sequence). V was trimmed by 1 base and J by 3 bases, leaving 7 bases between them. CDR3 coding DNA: TGTGCCAGCAGCTTAGGGGAGATCTACGAGCAGTACTTC. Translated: CASSLGEIYEQYF. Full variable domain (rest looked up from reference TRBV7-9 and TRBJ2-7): DTGVSQNPRHKITKRGQNVTFRCDPISEHNRLYWYRQTLGQGPEFLTYFQNEAQLEKSRLLSDRFSAERPKGSFSTLEIQRTEQGDSAMYLCASSLGEIYEQYFGPGTRLTVT.

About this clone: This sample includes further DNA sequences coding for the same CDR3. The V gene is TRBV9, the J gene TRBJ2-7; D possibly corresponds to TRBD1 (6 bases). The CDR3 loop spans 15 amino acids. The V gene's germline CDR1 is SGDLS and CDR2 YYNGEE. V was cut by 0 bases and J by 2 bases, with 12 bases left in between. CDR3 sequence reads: CASSVGPGVTYEQYF. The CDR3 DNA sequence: TGTGCCAGCAGCGTAGGCCCAGGGGTTACCTACGAGCAGTACTTC. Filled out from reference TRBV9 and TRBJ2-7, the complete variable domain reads DSGVTQTPKHLITATGQRVTLRCSPRSGDLSVYWYQQSLDQGLQFLIQYYNGEERAKGNILERFSAQQFPDLHSELNLSSLELGDSALYFCASSVGPGVTYEQYFGPGTRLTVT.

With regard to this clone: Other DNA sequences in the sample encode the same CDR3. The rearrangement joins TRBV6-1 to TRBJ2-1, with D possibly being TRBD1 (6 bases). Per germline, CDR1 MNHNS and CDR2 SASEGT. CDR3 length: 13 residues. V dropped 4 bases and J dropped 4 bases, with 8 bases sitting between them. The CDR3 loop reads CASSGTGYNEQFF. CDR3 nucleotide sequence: TGTGCCAGCAGTGGAACAGGGTACAATGAGCAGTTCTTC.

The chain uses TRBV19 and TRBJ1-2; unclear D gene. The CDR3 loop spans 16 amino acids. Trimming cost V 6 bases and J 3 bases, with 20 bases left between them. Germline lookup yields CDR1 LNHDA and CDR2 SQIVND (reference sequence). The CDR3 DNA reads TGTGCCAGTAGCCCCGAGGTGGTTTCCCTCCACTATGGCTACACCTTC. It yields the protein CASSPEVVSLHYGYTF. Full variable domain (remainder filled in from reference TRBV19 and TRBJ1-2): DGGITQSPKYLFRKEGQNVTLSCEQNLNHDAMYWYRQDPGQGLRLIYYSQIVNDFQKGDIAEGYSVSREKKESFPLTVTSAQKNPTAFYLCASSPEVVSLHYGYTFGSGTRLTVV.

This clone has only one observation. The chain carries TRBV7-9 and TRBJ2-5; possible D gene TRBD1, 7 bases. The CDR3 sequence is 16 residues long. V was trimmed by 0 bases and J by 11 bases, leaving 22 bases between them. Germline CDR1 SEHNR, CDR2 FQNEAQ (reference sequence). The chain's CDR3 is CASSLAEMIQGGEQYF. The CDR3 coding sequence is TGTGCCAGCAGCTTAGCCGAGATGATTCAGGGGGGAGAGCAGTACTTC.

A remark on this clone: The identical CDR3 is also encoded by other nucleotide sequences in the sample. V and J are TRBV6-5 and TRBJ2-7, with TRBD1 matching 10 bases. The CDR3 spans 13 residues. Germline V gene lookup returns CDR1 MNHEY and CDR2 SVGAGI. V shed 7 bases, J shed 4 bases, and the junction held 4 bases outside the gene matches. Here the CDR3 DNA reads TGTGCCAGCATGGGACAGGGGAATTACGAGCAGTACTTC. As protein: CASMGQGNYEQYF.

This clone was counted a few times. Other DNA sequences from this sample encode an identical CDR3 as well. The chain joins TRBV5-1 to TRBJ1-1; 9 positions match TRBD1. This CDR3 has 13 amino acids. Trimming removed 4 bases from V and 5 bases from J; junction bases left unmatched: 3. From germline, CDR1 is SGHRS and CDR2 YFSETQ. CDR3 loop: CASSPGQGTEAFF. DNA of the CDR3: TGCGCCAGCAGCCCAGGACAGGGGACTGAAGCTTTCTTT.

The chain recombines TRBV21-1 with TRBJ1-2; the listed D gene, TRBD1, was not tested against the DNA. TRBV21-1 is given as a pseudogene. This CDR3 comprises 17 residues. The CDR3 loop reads CASTDQDRGQPNYGYTF. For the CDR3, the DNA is TGTGCCAGCACCGACCAGGACAGGGGACAACCTAACTATGGCTACACCTTC.

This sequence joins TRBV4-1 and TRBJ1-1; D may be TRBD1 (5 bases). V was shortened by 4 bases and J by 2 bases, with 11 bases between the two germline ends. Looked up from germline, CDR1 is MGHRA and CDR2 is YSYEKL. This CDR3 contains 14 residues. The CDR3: CASSLRGGNTEAFF. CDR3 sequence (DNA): TGCGCCAGCAGCCTCCGGGGGGGAAACACTGAAGCTTTCTTT.

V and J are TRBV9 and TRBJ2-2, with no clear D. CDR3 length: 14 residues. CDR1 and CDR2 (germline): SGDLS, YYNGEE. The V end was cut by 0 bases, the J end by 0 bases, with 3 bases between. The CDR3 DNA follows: TGTGCCAGCAGCGTAGAATCGAACACCGGGGAGCTGTTTTTT. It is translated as CASSVESNTGELFF.

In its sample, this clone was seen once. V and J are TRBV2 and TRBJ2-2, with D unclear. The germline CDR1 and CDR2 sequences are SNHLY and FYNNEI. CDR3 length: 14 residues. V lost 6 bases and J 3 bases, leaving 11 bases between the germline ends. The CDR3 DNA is TGTGCCAGCAGCCACCTAGTGGACACCGGGGAGCTGTTTTTT. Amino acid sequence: CASSHLVDTGELFF.

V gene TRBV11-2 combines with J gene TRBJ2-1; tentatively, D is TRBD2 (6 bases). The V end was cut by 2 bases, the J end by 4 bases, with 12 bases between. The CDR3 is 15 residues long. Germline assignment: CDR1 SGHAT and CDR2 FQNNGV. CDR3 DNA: TGTGCCAGCAGCTTATTGGGGGGTGAGTACAATGAGCAGTTCTTC. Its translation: CASSLLGGEYNEQFF.

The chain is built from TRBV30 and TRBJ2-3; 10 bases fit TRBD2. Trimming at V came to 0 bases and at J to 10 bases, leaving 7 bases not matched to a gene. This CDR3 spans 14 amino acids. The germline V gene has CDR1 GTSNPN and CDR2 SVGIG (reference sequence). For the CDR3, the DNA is TGTGCCTGGAGTGTACTTAGCGGGGGGCTCCCGCAGTATTTT. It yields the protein CAWSVLSGGLPQYF. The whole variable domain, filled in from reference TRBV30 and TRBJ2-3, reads SQTIHQWPATLVQPVGSPLSLECTVEGTSNPNLYWYRQAAGRGLQLLFYSVGIGQISSEVPQNLSASRPQDRQFILSSKKLLLSDSGFYLCAWSVLSGGLPQYFGPGTRLTVL.

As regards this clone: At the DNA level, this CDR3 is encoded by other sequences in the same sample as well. The CDR3 loop is CASSYSGESYEQYF. CDR3 in DNA: TGTGCCAGCAGTTACTCTGGGGAATCCTACGAGCAGTACTTC. This sequence joins TRBV6-6 and TRBJ2-7; D unresolved. In germline, CDR1 is MNHNY, CDR2 SVGAGI (reference sequence). Trimming stripped 0 bases from V and 1 base from J, with 7 bases between. The CDR3 is made up of 14 amino acids.

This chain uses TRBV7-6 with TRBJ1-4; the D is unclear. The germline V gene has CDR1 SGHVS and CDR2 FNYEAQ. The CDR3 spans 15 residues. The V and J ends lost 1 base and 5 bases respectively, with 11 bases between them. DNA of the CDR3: TGTGCCAGCAGCTTAGGGCCTCCATCCAATGAAAAACTGTTTTTT. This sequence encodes CASSLGPPSNEKLFF.

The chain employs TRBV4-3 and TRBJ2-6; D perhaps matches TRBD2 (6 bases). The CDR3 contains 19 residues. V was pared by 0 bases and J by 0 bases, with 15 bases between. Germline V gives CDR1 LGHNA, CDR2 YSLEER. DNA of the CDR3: TGCGCCAGCAGCCAAGATCGGATGGTGGGAGGCTCTGGGGCCAACGTCCTGACTTTC. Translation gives CASSQDRMVGGSGANVLTF.

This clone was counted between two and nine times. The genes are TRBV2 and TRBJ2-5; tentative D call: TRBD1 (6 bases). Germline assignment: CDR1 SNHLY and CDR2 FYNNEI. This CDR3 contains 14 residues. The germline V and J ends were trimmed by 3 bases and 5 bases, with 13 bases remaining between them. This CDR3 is CASSDYRAGETQYF. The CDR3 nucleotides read TGTGCCAGCAGTGATTACAGGGCCGGGGAGACCCAGTACTTC. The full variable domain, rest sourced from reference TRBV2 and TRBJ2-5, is EPEVTQTPSHQVTQMGQEVILRCVPISNHLYFYWYRQILGQKVEFLVSFYNNEISEKSEIFDDQFSVERPDGSNFTLKIRSTKLEDSAMYFCASSDYRAGETQYFGPGTRLLVL.

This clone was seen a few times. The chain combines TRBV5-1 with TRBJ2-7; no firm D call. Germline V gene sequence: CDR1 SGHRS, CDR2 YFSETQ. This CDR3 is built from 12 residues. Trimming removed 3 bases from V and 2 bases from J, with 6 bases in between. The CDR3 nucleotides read TGCGCCAGCAGCTCGAACCCCTACGAGCAGTACTTC. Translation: CASSSNPYEQYF.

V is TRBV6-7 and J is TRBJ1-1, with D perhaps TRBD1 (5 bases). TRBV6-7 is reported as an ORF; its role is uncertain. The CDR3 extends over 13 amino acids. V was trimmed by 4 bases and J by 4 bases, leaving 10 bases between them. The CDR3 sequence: CASSSRQITEAFF. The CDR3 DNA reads TGTGCCAGCAGTTCCCGACAGATCACTGAAGCTTTCTTT.

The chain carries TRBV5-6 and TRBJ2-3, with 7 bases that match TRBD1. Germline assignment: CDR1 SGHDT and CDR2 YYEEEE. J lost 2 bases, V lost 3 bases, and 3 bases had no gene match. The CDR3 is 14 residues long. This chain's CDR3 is CASSSGTVTDTQYF. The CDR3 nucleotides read TGTGCCAGCAGCTCCGGGACAGTCACAGATACGCAGTATTTT. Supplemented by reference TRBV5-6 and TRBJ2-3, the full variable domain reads DAGVTQSPTHLIKTRGQQVTLRCSPKSGHDTVSWYQQALGQGPQFIFQYYEEEERQRGNFPDRFSGHQFPNYSSELNVNALLLGDSALYLCASSSGTVTDTQYFGPGTRLTVL.

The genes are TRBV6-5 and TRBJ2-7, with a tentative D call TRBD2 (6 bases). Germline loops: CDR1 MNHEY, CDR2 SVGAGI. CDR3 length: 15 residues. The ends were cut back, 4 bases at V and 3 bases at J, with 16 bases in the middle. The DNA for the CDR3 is TGTGCCAGCAGTTTCAAAGCGGGTTCCTTCTACGAGCAGTACTTC. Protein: CASSFKAGSFYEQYF.

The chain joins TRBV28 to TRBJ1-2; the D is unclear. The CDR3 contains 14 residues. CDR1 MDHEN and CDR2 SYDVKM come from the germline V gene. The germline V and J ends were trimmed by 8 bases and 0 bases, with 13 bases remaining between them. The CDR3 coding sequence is TGTGCCAGCCGAATGGGATTCTCTAACTATGGCTACACCTTC. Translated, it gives CASRMGFSNYGYTF.

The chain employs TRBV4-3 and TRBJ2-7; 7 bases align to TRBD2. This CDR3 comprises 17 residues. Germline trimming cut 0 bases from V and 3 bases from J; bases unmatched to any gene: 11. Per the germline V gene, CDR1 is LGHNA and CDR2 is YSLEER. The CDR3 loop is CASSQDPAGITHYEQYF. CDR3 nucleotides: TGCGCCAGCAGCCAAGATCCAGCGGGAATCACGCACTACGAGCAGTACTTC.

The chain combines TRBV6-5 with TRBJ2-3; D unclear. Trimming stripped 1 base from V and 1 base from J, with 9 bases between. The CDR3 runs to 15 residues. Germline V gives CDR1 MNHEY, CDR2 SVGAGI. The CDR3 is CASSYYSSGTDTQYF. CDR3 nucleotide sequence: TGTGCCAGCAGTTACTACTCCTCGGGCACAGATACGCAGTATTTT.

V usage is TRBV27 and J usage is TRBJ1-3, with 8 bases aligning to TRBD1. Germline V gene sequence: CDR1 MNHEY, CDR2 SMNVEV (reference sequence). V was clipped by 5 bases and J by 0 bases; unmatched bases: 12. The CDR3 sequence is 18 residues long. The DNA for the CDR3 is TGTGCCAGCAGTCCAACCGGGACAGGAGACTTCTCTGGAAACACCATATATTTT. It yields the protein CASSPTGTGDFSGNTIYF.

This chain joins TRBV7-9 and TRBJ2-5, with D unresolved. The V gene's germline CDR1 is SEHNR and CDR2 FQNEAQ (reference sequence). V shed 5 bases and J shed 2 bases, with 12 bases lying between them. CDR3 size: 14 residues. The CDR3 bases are TGTGCCAGCAGCGCGGACGCACTACAAGAGACCCAGTACTTC. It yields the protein CASSADALQETQYF.